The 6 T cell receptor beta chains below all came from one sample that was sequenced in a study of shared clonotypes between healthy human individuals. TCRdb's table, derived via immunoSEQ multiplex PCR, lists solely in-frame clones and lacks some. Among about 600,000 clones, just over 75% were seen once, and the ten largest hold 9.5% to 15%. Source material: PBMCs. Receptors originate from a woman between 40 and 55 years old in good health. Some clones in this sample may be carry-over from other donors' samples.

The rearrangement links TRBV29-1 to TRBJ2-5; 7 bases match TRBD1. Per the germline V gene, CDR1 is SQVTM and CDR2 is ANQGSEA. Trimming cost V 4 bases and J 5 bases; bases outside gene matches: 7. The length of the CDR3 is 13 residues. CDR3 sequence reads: CSVVTGAGETQYF. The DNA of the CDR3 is TGCAGCGTTGTAACAGGGGCCGGGGAGACCCAGTACTTC. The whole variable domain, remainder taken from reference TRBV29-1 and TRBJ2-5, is SAVISQKPSRDICQRGTSLTIQCQVDSQVTMMFWYRQQPGQSLTLIATANQGSEATYESGFVIDKFPISRPNLTFSTLTVSNMSPEDSSIYLCSVVTGAGETQYFGPGTRLLVL.

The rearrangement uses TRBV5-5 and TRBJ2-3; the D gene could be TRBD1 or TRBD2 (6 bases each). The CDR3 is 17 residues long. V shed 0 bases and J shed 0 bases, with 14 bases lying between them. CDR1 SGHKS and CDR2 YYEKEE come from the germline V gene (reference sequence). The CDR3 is CASSLAPGGTSTDTQYF. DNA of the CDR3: TGTGCCAGCAGCTTGGCCCCGGGCGGGACAAGCACAGATACGCAGTATTTT.

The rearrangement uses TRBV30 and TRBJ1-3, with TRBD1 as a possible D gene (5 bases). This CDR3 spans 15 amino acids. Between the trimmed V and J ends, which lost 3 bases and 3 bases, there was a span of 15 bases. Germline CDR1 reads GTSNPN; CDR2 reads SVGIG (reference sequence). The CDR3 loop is CAWSAGFPDGNTIYF. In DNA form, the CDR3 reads TGTGCCTGGAGCGCAGGGTTCCCCGATGGAAACACCATATATTTT.

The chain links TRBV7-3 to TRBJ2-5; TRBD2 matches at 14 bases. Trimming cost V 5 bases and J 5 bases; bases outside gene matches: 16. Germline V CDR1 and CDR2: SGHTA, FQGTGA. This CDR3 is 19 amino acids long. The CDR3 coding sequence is TGTGCCAGCAGCCCCAATGGGGGGACTAGCGGGAGAGGTGGGGAGACCCAGTACTTC. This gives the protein CASSPNGGTSGRGGETQYF.

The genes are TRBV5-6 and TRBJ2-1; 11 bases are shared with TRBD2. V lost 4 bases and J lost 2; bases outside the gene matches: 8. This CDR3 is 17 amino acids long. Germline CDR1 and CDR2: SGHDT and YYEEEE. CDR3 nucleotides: TGTGCCAGCAGCCATCCGGGACTAGCGGTAACCTACAATGAGCAGTTCTTC. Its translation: CASSHPGLAVTYNEQFF.

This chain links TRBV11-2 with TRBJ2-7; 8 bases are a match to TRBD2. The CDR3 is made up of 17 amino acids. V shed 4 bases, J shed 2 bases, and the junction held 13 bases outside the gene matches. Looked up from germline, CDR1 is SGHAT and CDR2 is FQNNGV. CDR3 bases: TGTGCCAGCAGCTCACATAGGGGAAGGCGGGAGGCCTACGAGCAGTACTTC. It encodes CASSSHRGRREAYEQYF.